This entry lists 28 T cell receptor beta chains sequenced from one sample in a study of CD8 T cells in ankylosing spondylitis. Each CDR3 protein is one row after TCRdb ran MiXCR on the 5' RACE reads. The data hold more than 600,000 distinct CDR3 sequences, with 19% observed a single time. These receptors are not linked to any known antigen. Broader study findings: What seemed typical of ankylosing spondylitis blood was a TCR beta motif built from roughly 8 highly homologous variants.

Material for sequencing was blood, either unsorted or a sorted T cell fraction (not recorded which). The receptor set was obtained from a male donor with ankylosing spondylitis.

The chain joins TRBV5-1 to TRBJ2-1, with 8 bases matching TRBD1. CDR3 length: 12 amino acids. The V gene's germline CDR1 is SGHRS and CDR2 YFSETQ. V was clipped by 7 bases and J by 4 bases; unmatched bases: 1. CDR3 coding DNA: TGCGCCAGCGGGACAGGATACAATGAGCAGTTCTTC. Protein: CASGTGYNEQFF.

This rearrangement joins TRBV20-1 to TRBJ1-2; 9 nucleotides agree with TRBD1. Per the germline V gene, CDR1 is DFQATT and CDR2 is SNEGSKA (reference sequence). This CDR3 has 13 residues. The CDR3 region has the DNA TGCACCTCCATGGGACAGGGAGGCTATGGCTACACCTTC. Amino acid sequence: CTSMGQGGYGYTF.

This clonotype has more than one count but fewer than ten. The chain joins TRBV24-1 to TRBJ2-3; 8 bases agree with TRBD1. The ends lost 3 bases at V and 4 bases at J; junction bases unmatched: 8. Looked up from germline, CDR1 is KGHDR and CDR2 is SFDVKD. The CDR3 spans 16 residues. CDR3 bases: TGTGCCACCAGTGATCCCGGACAGGGTGGGCCAGATACGCAGTATTTT. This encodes CATSDPGQGGPDTQYF.

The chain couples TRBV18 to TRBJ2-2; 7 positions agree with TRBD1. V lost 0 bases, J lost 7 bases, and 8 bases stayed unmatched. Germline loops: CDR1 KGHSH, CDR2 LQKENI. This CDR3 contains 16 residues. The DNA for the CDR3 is TGTGCCAGCTCACCACCCGGGACAGAGGGTCACGGGGAGCTGTTTTTT. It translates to CASSPPGTEGHGELFF.

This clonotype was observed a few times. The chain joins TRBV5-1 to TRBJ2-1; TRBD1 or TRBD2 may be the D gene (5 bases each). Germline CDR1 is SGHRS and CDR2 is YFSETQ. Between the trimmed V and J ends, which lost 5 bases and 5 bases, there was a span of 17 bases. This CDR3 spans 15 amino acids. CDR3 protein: CASRPTAGTNNEQFF. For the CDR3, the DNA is TGCGCCAGCAGACCGACTGCCGGGACCAACAATGAGCAGTTCTTC.

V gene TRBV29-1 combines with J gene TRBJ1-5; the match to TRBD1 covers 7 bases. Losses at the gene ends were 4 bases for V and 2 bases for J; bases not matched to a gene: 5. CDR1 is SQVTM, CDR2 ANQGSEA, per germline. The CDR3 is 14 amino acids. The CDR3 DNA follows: TGCAGCGTTGTGGAGGGGGCTGGCAATCAGCCCCAGCATTTT. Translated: CSVVEGAGNQPQHF.

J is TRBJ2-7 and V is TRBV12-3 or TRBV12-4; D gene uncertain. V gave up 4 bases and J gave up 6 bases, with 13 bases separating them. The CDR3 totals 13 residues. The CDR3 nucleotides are TGTGCCAGCAGTTGGAGAGGTATCGGCGAGCAGTACTTC. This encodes CASSWRGIGEQYF.

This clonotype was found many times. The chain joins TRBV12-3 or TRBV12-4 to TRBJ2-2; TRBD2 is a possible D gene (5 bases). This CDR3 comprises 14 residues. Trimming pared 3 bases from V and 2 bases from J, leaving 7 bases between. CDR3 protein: CASSFGLNTGELFF. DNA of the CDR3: TGTGCCAGCAGTTTTGGACTTAACACCGGGGAGCTGTTTTTT.

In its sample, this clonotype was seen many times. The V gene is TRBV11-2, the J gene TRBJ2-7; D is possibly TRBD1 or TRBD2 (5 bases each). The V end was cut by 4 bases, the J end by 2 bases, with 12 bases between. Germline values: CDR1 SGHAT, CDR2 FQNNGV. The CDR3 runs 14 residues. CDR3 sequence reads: CASSSRGVTYEQYF. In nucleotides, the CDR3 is TGTGCCAGCAGCTCCAGAGGGGTAACCTACGAGCAGTACTTC.

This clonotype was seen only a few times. The DNA of the CDR3 is TGCAGTGCTAAGTCGACAGCTAATGAAAAACTGTTTTTT. It yields the protein CSAKSTANEKLFF. V and J are TRBV20-1 and TRBJ1-4; a weak D match, TRBD1 (5 bases). V was cut by 4 bases and J by 3 bases, with 9 bases left in between. In germline, CDR1 is DFQATT, CDR2 SNEGSKA (reference sequence). The CDR3 length is 13 residues.

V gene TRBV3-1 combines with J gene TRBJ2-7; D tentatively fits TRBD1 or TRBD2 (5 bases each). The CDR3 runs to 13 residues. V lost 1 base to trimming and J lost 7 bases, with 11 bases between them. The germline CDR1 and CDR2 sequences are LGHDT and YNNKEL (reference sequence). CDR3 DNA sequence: TGTGCCAGCAGCCAAGCGGGGCCTGGGGAGCAGTACTTC. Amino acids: CASSQAGPGEQYF.

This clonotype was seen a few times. The CDR3 DNA reads as TGCAGTGCTAGGACAGGGGGTTTGAACACTGAAGCTTTCTTT. Translation gives CSARTGGLNTEAFF. This sequence joins TRBV20-1 and TRBJ1-1; 9 bases are shared with TRBD1. Germline V gene lookup returns CDR1 DFQATT and CDR2 SNEGSKA (reference sequence). The ends lost 3 bases at V and 0 bases at J; junction bases unmatched: 2. The CDR3 sequence is 14 residues long.

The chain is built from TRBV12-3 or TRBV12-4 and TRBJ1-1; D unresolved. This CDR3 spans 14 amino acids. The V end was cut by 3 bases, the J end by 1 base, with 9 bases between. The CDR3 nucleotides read TGTGCCAGCAGTTTGCTACGCTGGAACACTGAAGCTTTCTTT. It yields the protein CASSLLRWNTEAFF.

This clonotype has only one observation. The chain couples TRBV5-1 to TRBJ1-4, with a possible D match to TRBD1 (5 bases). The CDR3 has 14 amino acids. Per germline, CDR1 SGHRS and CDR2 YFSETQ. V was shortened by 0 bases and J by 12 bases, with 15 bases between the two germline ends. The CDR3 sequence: CASSLGTRGQQLFF. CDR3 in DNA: TGCGCCAGCAGCTTGGGGACAAGGGGCCAACAACTGTTTTTT.

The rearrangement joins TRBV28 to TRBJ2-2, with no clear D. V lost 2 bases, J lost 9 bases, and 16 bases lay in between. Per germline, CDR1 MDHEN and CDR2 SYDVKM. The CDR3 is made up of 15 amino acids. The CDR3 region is CASSLPGRWARELFF. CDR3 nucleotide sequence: TGTGCCAGCAGTTTACCCGGACGGTGGGCCCGGGAGCTGTTTTTT.

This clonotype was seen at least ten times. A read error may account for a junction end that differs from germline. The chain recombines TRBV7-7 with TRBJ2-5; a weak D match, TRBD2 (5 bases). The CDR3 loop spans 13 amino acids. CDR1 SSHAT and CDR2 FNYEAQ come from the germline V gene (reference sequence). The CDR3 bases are TGTGCTAGCAGTGCCCGGGGACAAGAGACCCAGTACTTC. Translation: CASSARGQETQYF.

In nucleotides, the CDR3 is TGTGCCAGCAGCTTATTTCGACAGGAATTTATGAACACTGAAGCTTTCTTT. Amino acids: CASSLFRQEFMNTEAFF. The rearrangement joins TRBV7-3 to TRBJ1-1; D might be TRBD1 (6 bases). The V end was cut by 2 bases, the J end by 0 bases, with 16 bases between. The germline V gene encodes CDR1 SGHTA and CDR2 FQGTGA. CDR3 length: 17 residues.

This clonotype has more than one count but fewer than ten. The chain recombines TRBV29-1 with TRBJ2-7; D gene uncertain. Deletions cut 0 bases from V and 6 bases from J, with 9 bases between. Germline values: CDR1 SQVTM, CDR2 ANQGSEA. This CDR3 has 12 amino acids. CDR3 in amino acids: CSVEDIGAEQYF. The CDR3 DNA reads TGCAGCGTTGAAGATATAGGCGCCGAGCAGTACTTC.

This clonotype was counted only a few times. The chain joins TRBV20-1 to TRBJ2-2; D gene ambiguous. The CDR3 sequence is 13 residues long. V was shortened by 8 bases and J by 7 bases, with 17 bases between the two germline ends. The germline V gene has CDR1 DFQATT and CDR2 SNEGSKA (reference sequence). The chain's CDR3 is CSTPIRKGGELFF. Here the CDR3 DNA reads TGCAGTACCCCAATCCGCAAAGGCGGGGAGCTGTTTTTT.

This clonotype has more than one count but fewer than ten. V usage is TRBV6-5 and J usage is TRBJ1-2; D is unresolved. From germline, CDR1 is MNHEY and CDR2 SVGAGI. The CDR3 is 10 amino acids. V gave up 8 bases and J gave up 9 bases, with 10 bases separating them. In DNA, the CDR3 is TGTGCCAGCTTTGAAACGAGCTACACCTTC. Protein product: CASFETSYTF.

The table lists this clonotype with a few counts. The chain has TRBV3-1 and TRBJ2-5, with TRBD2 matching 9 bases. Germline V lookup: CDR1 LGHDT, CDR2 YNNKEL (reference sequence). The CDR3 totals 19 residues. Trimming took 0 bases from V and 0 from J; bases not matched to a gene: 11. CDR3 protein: CASSQDWASGARYQETQYF. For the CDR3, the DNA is TGTGCCAGCAGCCAAGATTGGGCTAGCGGGGCTAGATACCAAGAGACCCAGTACTTC.

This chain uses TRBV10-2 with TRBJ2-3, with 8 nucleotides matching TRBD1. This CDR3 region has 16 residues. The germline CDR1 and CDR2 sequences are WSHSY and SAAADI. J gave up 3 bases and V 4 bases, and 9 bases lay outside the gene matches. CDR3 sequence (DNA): TGCGCCAGCAGTGCCAGGGGGCGCGGTAGTACAGATACGCAGTATTTT. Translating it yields CASSARGRGSTDTQYF.

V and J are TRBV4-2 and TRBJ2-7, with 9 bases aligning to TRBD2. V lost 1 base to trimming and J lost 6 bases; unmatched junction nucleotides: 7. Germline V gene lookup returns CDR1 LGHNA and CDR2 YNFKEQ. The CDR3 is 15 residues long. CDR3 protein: CASSQVSGRLVEQYF. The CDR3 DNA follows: TGTGCCAGCAGCCAAGTTAGCGGGAGATTGGTCGAGCAGTACTTC.

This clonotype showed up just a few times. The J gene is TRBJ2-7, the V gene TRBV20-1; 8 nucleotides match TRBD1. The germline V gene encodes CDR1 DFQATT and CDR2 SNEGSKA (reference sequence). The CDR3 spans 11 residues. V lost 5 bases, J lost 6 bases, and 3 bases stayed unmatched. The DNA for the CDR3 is TGCAGTGCTCTAGGACAGGGCGAGCAGTACTTC. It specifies CSALGQGEQYF.

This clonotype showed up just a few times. DNA of the CDR3: TGCGCCAGCAGACTTAACGGGGTGGAGGCAGATACGCAGTATTTT. It codes for CASRLNGVEADTQYF. The chain has TRBV5-1 and TRBJ2-3, with D maybe TRBD2 (5 bases). V was clipped by 5 bases and J by 4 bases, with 17 bases between them. The CDR3 covers 15 residues. Germline V lookup: CDR1 SGHRS, CDR2 YFSETQ.

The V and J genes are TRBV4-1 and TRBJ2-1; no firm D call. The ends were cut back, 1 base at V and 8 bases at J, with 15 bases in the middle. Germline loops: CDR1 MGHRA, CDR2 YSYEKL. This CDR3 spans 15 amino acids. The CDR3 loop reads CASSQVGSNSDEQFF. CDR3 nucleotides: TGCGCCAGCAGCCAAGTCGGATCCAATTCCGATGAGCAGTTCTTC.

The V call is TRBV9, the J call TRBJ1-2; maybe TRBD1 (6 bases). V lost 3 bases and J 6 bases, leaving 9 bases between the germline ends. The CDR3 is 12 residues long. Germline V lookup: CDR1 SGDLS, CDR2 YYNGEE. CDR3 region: CASSAGGDGYTF. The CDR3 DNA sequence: TGTGCCAGCAGCGCCGGGGGCGATGGCTACACCTTC.

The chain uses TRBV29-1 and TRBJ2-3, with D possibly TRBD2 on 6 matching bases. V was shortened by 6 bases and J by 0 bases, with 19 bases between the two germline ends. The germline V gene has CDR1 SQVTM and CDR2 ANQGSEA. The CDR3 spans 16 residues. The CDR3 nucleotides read TGCAGCGTCCGCCAAGGGCTAGCGCCTAGCACAGATACGCAGTATTTT. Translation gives CSVRQGLAPSTDTQYF.